These 29 T cell receptor beta chains were sequenced from one sample in a study of blood T cell repertoires in COVID-19. Clones were sequenced by immunoSEQ multiplex PCR, and TCRdb holds only the in-frame ones, with some missing. The repertoire holds under 200,000 clones, with approximately 79% as singletons. Sequenced material: peripheral blood. Receptors originate from a woman of 80 years or more with acute or convalescent COVID-19.

The rearrangement joins TRBV7-6 to TRBJ2-3; 11 bases line up with TRBD2. This CDR3 is built from 16 residues. V shed 5 bases, J shed 6 bases, and the junction held 10 bases outside the gene matches. CDR1 SGHVS and CDR2 FNYEAQ come from the germline V gene. This CDR3 reads CASSPETSGNRDTQYF. The CDR3 bases are TGTGCCAGCAGCCCTGAGACTAGCGGGAATCGGGATACGCAGTATTTT. The full variable domain, with the rest looked up from reference TRBV7-6 and TRBJ2-3, is GAGVSQSPRYKVTKRGQDVALRCDPISGHVSLYWYRQALGQGPEFLTYFNYEAQQDKSGLPNDRFSAERPEGSISTLTIQRTEQRDSAMYRCASSPETSGNRDTQYFGPGTRLTVL.

This chain links TRBV29-1 with TRBJ1-4; weak D call: TRBD1 (6 bases). CDR3 length equals 13 residues. Germline V lookup: CDR1 SQVTM, CDR2 ANQGSEA. The V and J ends lost 5 bases and 8 bases respectively, with 15 bases between them. CDR3 DNA: TGCAGCGTTTTCCACCGGACAGAAGAAAAACTGTTTTTT. Protein: CSVFHRTEEKLFF.

This clone was counted between two and nine times. V usage is TRBV25-1 and J usage is TRBJ2-1; a possible D gene is TRBD2 (5 bases). CDR3 size: 14 residues. V was pared by 5 bases and J by 0 bases, with 8 bases between. Germline-derived CDR1 and CDR2 are MGHDK and SYGVNS. The CDR3 protein is CASSRDTSYNEQFF. As DNA, the CDR3 is TGTGCCAGCAGTCGGGATACCTCCTACAATGAGCAGTTCTTC.

The chain combines TRBV11-2 with TRBJ2-5; D perhaps matches TRBD1 (5 bases). V dropped 5 bases and J dropped 1 base, with 11 bases sitting between them. CDR1 and CDR2 (germline): SGHAT, FQNNGV. This CDR3 is built from 14 residues. CDR3 amino acids: CASSPQGSQETQYF. For the CDR3, the DNA is TGTGCCAGCAGCCCCCAGGGCTCCCAAGAGACCCAGTACTTC.

This chain's CDR3 is CASRSSQVGQETQYF. The CDR3 DNA follows: TGTGCCAGCAGATCATCACAGGTGGGGCAAGAGACCCAGTACTTC. The gene calls are TRBV28 and TRBJ2-5, with D tentatively TRBD1 (5 bases). Germline lookup yields CDR1 MDHEN and CDR2 SYDVKM. There are 15 residues in the CDR3. Deletions cut 6 bases from V and 2 bases from J, with 16 bases between.

The chain has TRBV27 and TRBJ2-7; 10 positions match TRBD2. Germline V gene sequence: CDR1 MNHEY, CDR2 SMNVEV (reference sequence). This CDR3 is built from 14 residues. Trimming cost V 4 bases and J 6 bases; bases outside gene matches: 6. CDR3 sequence: CASSSAWTSGEQYF. The DNA for the CDR3 is TGTGCCAGCAGTTCTGCCTGGACTAGCGGCGAGCAGTACTTC.

This chain uses TRBV28 with TRBJ2-5; 11 bases match TRBD1. V lost 7 bases to trimming and J lost 5 bases; unmatched junction nucleotides: 12. The CDR3 runs to 16 residues. Germline assignment: CDR1 MDHEN and CDR2 SYDVKM. The CDR3 loop is CASNLPGQGAGETQYF. The CDR3 DNA sequence: TGTGCCAGCAACCTCCCTGGACAGGGGGCTGGGGAGACCCAGTACTTC.

V gene TRBV24-1 combines with J gene TRBJ1-2; D gene unclear. Germline values: CDR1 KGHDR, CDR2 SFDVKD. The CDR3 is made up of 13 amino acids. The ends were cut back, 3 bases at V and 5 bases at J, with 9 bases in the middle. This chain's CDR3 is CATSDGGRYGYTF. DNA for the CDR3: TGTGCCACCAGTGATGGCGGGAGATATGGCTACACCTTC.

The table lists this clone with a count of one. V gene TRBV5-1 combines with J gene TRBJ2-7; weak D call: TRBD2 (6 bases). The CDR3 loop spans 18 amino acids. The germline V and J ends were trimmed by 0 bases and 0 bases, with 19 bases remaining between them. The germline V gene encodes CDR1 SGHRS and CDR2 YFSETQ. The CDR3 sequence: CASSLAPTLADRSYEQYF. The CDR3 DNA follows: TGCGCCAGCAGCTTGGCACCCACATTAGCGGATCGCTCCTACGAGCAGTACTTC.

V gene TRBV24-1 combines with J gene TRBJ1-1; no clear D. V lost 5 bases, J lost 5 bases, and 5 bases lay in between. CDR1 is KGHDR and CDR2 is SFDVKD in the germline V gene. The length of the CDR3 is 11 residues. CDR3 nucleotide sequence: TGTGCCACCAGTGGGGAGACTGAAGCTTTCTTT. Its protein is CATSGETEAFF.

CDR3 DNA sequence: TGTGCCAGTAGTGCTCCCGGACGGGGACTACAGAGTCGGGCTTTCTTT. This translates into CASSAPGRGLQSRAFF. V gene TRBV19 combines with J gene TRBJ1-1; perhaps TRBD1 as D (5 bases). CDR3 length: 16 residues. Per germline, CDR1 LNHDA and CDR2 SQIVND (reference sequence). Trimming removed 5 bases from V and 11 bases from J, with 27 bases in between. The full variable domain, its missing parts supplied by reference TRBV19 and TRBJ1-1, is DGGITQSPKYLFRKEGQNVTLSCEQNLNHDAMYWYRQDPGQGLRLIYYSQIVNDFQKGDIAEGYSVSREKKESFPLTVTSAQKNPTAFYLCASSAPGRGLQSRAFFGQGTRLTVV.

This chain uses TRBV14 with TRBJ2-7; TRBD1 agrees at 12 bases. The CDR3 consists of 15 residues. With V trimmed by 3 bases and J by 4 bases, 4 bases remained unmatched. Per the germline V gene, CDR1 is SGHDN and CDR2 is FVKESK. CDR3 in amino acids: CASSQGTGGAYEQYF. CDR3 in DNA: TGTGCCAGCAGCCAGGGGACAGGGGGCGCTTACGAGCAGTACTTC.

This chain connects TRBV7-9 to TRBJ2-7; maybe TRBD1 (6 bases). This CDR3 comprises 12 residues. The V gene lost 5 bases and the J gene lost 6 bases, with 11 bases spanning the gap. The V gene's germline CDR1 is SEHNR and CDR2 FQNEAQ (reference sequence). CDR3 sequence (DNA): TGTGCCAGCAGCGTAACAGGGCTCGAGCAGTACTTC. Encoded protein: CASSVTGLEQYF. Full variable domain (remainder filled in from reference TRBV7-9 and TRBJ2-7): DTGVSQNPRHKITKRGQNVTFRCDPISEHNRLYWYRQTLGQGPEFLTYFQNEAQLEKSRLLSDRFSAERPKGSFSTLEIQRTEQGDSAMYLCASSVTGLEQYFGPGTRLTVT.

This chain uses TRBV27 with TRBJ1-1; no clear D gene. V was trimmed by 4 bases and J by 4 bases, leaving 16 bases between them. Germline assignment: CDR1 MNHEY and CDR2 SMNVEV (reference sequence). The CDR3 loop spans 15 amino acids. This chain's CDR3 is CASSSPSRGGTEAFF. CDR3 sequence (DNA): TGTGCCAGCAGTTCACCTTCCCGGGGTGGCACTGAAGCTTTCTTT.

Of note for this clone: Within the sample, other DNA sequences also encode this same CDR3. CDR3 region: CASSLLAGTNTGELFF. As DNA, the CDR3 is TGCGCCAGCAGCTTGCTCGCAGGGACGAACACCGGGGAGCTGTTTTTT. The gene calls are TRBV5-1 and TRBJ2-2; tentatively, D is TRBD1 (5 bases). Trimming left V 1 base short and J 0 bases short, with 10 bases between. Per germline, CDR1 SGHRS and CDR2 YFSETQ. The length of the CDR3 is 16 residues.

The genes are TRBV12-3 or TRBV12-4 and TRBJ2-5; D unclear. This CDR3 region has 12 residues. V was shortened by 4 bases and J by 5 bases, with 8 bases between the two germline ends. As DNA, the CDR3 is TGTGCCAGCAGTTACGTGGAGGAGACCCAGTACTTC. Protein sequence: CASSYVEETQYF.

The chain has TRBV11-2 and TRBJ2-5, with 9 nucleotides matching TRBD2. The V and J ends lost 5 bases and 5 bases, in that order; junction bases with no gene match: 6. The length of the CDR3 is 14 residues. Germline values: CDR1 SGHAT, CDR2 FQNNGV. This chain's CDR3 is CASSHSGSGETQYF. CDR3 in DNA: TGTGCCAGCAGCCATAGCGGGAGCGGGGAGACCCAGTACTTC.

The chain carries TRBV30 and TRBJ2-2; D might be TRBD1 (6 bases). The germline CDR1 and CDR2 sequences are GTSNPN and SVGIG (reference sequence). V lost 2 bases and J 6 bases, leaving 13 bases between the germline ends. The CDR3 is 14 residues long. The CDR3 DNA is TGTGCCTGGAGTCAACCAGGGGTAGCCGGGGAGCTGTTTTTT. Translating gives CAWSQPGVAGELFF.

This clone was seen only once. The V call is TRBV5-1, the J call TRBJ2-5; maybe TRBD1 (5 bases). Germline values: CDR1 SGHRS, CDR2 YFSETQ. Deletions cut 2 bases from V and 3 bases from J, with 20 bases between. The CDR3 loop spans 17 amino acids. The DNA of the CDR3 is TGCGCCAGCAGCTTAGCCACTCTTTTTGGGGCAGAAGAGACCCAGTACTTC. Protein: CASSLATLFGAEETQYF.

This rearrangement joins TRBV19 to TRBJ2-7; the D is unclear. V shed 1 base and J shed 6 bases, with 7 bases lying between them. CDR1 and CDR2 (germline): LNHDA, SQIVND (reference sequence). This CDR3 is 12 amino acids long. CDR3 amino acids: CASSIVSGEQYF. The CDR3 DNA reads as TGTGCCAGTAGTATAGTTTCCGGCGAGCAGTACTTC.

The rearrangement uses TRBV29-1 and TRBJ2-2; the D gene is possibly TRBD2 (7 bases). The CDR3 loop spans 14 amino acids. Germline V gene data show CDR1 as SQVTM and CDR2 as ANQGSEA. The V and J ends lost 6 bases and 5 bases respectively, with 16 bases between them. CDR3 sequence (DNA): TGCAGCGTAGGGGCAGGGGAGGGAACCGGGGAGCTGTTTTTT. Its protein is CSVGAGEGTGELFF.

This chain connects TRBV6-2 or TRBV6-3 to TRBJ2-3; TRBD2 agrees at 8 bases. V dropped 2 bases and J dropped 3; count of bases not matched to a gene: 4. The CDR3 runs 15 residues. Germline V CDR1 and CDR2: MNHEY, SVGEGT. CDR3 region: CASSYGGGRTDTQYF. As DNA, the CDR3 is TGTGCCAGCAGTTACGGTGGCGGGAGGACAGATACGCAGTATTTT.

The chain couples TRBV2 to TRBJ2-1; 9 bases fit TRBD1. CDR1 is SNHLY and CDR2 is FYNNEI in the germline V gene. The CDR3 spans 14 residues. V was pared by 7 bases and J by 5 bases, with 6 bases of the junction left unmatched. CDR3 region: CASKPGTGNNEQFF. CDR3 DNA: TGTGCCAGCAAACCCGGGACAGGGAACAATGAGCAGTTCTTC. Complete variable domain (other parts from reference TRBV2 and TRBJ2-1): EPEVTQTPSHQVTQMGQEVILRCVPISNHLYFYWYRQILGQKVEFLVSFYNNEISEKSEIFDDQFSVERPDGSNFTLKIRSTKLEDSAMYFCASKPGTGNNEQFFGPGTRLTVL.

This clone was seen ten or more times. The chain couples TRBV14 to TRBJ2-7, with D possibly TRBD1 on 6 matching bases. Between the trimmed V and J ends, which lost 4 bases and 5 bases, there was a span of 18 bases. The germline V gene has CDR1 SGHDN and CDR2 FVKESK. The CDR3 length is 15 residues. The CDR3 DNA is TGTGCCAGCAGCCCCTGGACAGACCCTGGCCACGAGCAGTACTTC. Translated, it gives CASSPWTDPGHEQYF. The complete variable domain, with remaining parts taken from reference TRBV14 and TRBJ2-7, reads EAGVTQFPSHSVIEKGQTVTLRCDPISGHDNLYWYRRVMGKEIKFLLHFVKESKQDESGMPNNRFLAERTGGTYSTLKVQPAELEDSGVYFCASSPWTDPGHEQYFGPGTRLTVT.

The chain employs TRBV19 and TRBJ1-1; no clear D gene. The V end lost 4 bases, the J end lost 2 bases, and 11 bases lay between the germline ends. The germline gives CDR1 LNHDA, CDR2 SQIVND (reference sequence). The CDR3 sequence is 14 residues long. The DNA of the CDR3 is TGTGCCAGTAGTAAGAGGCCTTCTAACACTGAAGCTTTCTTT. This sequence encodes CASSKRPSNTEAFF.

The V gene is TRBV9, the J gene TRBJ1-6; 11 positions agree with TRBD1. The trim removed 3 bases at V and 10 bases at J, leaving 12 bases unmatched. The CDR3 is 17 amino acids. CDR1 and CDR2 from the germline V gene are SGDLS and YYNGEE. CDR3 DNA sequence: TGTGCCAGCAGCGCGGGACAGGGGGAGATTGTAGGGTCACCCCTCCACTTT. It encodes CASSAGQGEIVGSPLHF.

The J gene is TRBJ1-5, the V gene TRBV18; D perhaps matches TRBD1 (5 bases). CDR3 size: 15 residues. Looked up from germline, CDR1 is KGHSH and CDR2 is LQKENI. V lost 4 bases and J lost 0, with 10 bases in between. The CDR3 protein is CASSQQEFSNQPQHF. The DNA for the CDR3 is TGTGCCAGCTCACAACAGGAATTTAGCAATCAGCCCCAGCATTTT.

The CDR3 reads CASSSSIQGSPLHF. DNA for the CDR3: TGTGCCAGCAGTTCCTCCATACAGGGTTCACCCCTCCACTTT. The gene calls are TRBV28 and TRBJ1-6; D might be TRBD1 (6 bases). Germline loops: CDR1 MDHEN, CDR2 SYDVKM. Trimming cost V 4 bases and J 9 bases, with 13 bases left between them. This CDR3 is built from 14 residues.

V usage is TRBV24-1 and J usage is TRBJ2-3; TRBD1 agrees at 10 bases. The germline gives CDR1 KGHDR, CDR2 SFDVKD. Trimming removed 7 bases from V and 1 base from J; junction bases left unmatched: 7. This CDR3 has 16 residues. DNA of the CDR3: TGTGCCACCAGCAAAGACGGGACAGGGGGCACAGATACGCAGTATTTT. Its protein product is CATSKDGTGGTDTQYF.